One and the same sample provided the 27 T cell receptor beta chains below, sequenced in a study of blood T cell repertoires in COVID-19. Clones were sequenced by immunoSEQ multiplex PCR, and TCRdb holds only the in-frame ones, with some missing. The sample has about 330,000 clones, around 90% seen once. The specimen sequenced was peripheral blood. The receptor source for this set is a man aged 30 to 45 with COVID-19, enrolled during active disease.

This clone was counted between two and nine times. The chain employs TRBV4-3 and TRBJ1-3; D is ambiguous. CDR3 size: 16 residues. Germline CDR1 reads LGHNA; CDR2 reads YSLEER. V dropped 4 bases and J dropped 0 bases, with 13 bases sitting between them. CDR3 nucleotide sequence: TGCGCCAGCAGCCTTAGTGGTCCCGGCTCTGGAAACACCATATATTTT. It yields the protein CASSLSGPGSGNTIYF.

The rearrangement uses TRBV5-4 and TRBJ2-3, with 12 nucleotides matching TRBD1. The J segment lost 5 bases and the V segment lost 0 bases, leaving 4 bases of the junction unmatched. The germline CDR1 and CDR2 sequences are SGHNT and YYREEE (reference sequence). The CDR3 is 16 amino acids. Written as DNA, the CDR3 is TGTGCCAGCAGCTTGGGGGGACAGGGGGCGAGAGATACGCAGTATTTT. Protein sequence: CASSLGGQGARDTQYF. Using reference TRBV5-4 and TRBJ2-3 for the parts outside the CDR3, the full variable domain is ETGVTQSPTHLIKTRGQQVTLRCSSQSGHNTVSWYQQALGQGPQFIFQYYREEENGRGNFPPRFSGLQFPNYSSELNVNALELDDSALYLCASSLGGQGARDTQYFGPGTRLTVL.

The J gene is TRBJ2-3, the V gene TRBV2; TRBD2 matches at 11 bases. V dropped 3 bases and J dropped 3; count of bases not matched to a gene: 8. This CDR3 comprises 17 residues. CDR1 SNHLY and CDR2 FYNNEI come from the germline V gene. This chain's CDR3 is CASSDGTSGRGTDTQYF. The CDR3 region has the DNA TGTGCCAGCAGTGATGGGACTAGCGGACGGGGGACAGATACGCAGTATTTT.

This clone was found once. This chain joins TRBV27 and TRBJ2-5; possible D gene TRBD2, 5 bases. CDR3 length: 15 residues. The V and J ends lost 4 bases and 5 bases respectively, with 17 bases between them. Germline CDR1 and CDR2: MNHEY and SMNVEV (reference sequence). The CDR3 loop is CASSSSKSRRETQYF. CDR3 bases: TGTGCCAGCAGTTCGTCGAAGTCCAGGAGGGAGACCCAGTACTTC.

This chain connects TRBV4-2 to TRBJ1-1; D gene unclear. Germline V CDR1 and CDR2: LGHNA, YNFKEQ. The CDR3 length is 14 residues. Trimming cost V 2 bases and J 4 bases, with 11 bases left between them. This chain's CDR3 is CASSQLTRGTEAFF. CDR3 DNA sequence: TGTGCCAGCAGCCAACTCACCCGGGGCACTGAAGCTTTCTTT.

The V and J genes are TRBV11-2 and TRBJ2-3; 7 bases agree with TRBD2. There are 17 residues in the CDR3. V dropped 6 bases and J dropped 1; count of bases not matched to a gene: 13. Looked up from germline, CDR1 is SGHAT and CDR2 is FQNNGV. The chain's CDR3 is CASSPGRREVGTDTQYF. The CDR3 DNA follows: TGTGCCAGCAGTCCCGGGCGACGGGAGGTGGGCACAGATACGCAGTATTTT.

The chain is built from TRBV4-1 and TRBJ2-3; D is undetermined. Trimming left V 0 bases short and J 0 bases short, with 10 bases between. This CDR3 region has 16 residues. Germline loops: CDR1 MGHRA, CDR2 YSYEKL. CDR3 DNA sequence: TGCGCCAGCAGCCAAGAGGCAGGCCCGAGCACAGATACGCAGTATTTT. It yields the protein CASSQEAGPSTDTQYF.

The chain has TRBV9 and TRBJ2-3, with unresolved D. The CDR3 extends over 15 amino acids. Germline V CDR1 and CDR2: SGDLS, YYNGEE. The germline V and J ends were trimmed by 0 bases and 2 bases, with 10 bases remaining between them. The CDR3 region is CASSVEANPTDTQYF. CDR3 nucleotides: TGTGCCAGCAGCGTAGAAGCTAACCCCACAGATACGCAGTATTTT.

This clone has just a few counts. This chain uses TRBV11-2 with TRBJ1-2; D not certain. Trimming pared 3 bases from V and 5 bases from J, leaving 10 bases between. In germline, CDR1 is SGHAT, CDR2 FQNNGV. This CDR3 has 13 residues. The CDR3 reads CASSFATLYGYTF. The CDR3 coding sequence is TGTGCCAGCAGCTTCGCCACTCTATATGGCTACACCTTC. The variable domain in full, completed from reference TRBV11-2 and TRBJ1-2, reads EAGVAQSPRYKIIEKRQSVAFWCNPISGHATLYWYQQILGQGPKLLIQFQNNGVVDDSQLPKDRFSAERLKGVDSTLKIQPAKLEDSAVYLCASSFATLYGYTFGSGTRLTVV.

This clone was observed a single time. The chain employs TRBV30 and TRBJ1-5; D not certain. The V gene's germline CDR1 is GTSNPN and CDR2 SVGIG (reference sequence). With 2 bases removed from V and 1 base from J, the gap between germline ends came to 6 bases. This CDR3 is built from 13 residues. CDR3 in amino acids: CAWSYGSNQPQHF. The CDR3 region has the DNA TGTGCCTGGAGTTACGGGAGCAATCAGCCCCAGCATTTT.

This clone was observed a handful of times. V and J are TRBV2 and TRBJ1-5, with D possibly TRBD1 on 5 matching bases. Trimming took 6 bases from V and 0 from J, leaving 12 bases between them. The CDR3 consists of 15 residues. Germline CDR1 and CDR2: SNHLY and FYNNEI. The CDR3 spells CASRGLLNSNQPQHF. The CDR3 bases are TGTGCCAGCAGGGGACTACTAAATAGCAATCAGCCCCAGCATTTT. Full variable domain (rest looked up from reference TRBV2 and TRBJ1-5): EPEVTQTPSHQVTQMGQEVILRCVPISNHLYFYWYRQILGQKVEFLVSFYNNEISEKSEIFDDQFSVERPDGSNFTLKIRSTKLEDSAMYFCASRGLLNSNQPQHFGDGTRLSIL.

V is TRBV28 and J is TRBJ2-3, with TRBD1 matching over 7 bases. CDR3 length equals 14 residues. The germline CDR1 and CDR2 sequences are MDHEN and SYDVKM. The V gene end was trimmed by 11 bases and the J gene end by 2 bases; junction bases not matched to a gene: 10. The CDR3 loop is CAASGTAYTDTQYF. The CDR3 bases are TGTGCCGCCTCCGGGACAGCTTACACAGATACGCAGTATTTT.

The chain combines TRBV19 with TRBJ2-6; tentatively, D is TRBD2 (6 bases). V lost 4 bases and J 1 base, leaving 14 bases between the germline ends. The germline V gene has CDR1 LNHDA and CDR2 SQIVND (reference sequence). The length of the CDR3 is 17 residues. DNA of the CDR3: TGTGCCAGTAGTAGGTGGACCGCGGGGTCTGGGGCCAACGTCCTGACTTTC. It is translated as CASSRWTAGSGANVLTF.

CDR3 region: CASSYRGNVNEQFF. The CDR3 DNA is TGTGCCAGCAGTTATCGGGGGAATGTCAATGAGCAGTTCTTC. The chain couples TRBV7-2 to TRBJ2-1, with a possible D match to TRBD2 (6 bases). This CDR3 is 14 amino acids long. The germline V gene encodes CDR1 SGHTA and CDR2 FQGNSA. Trimming pared 6 bases from V and 6 bases from J, leaving 15 bases between.

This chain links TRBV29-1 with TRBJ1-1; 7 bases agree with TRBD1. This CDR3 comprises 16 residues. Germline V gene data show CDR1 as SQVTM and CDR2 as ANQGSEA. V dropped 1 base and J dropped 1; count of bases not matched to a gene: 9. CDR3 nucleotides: TGCAGCGTTGAAGTGTTTCGAACAGGGGAGAACACTGAAGCTTTCTTT. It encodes CSVEVFRTGENTEAFF.

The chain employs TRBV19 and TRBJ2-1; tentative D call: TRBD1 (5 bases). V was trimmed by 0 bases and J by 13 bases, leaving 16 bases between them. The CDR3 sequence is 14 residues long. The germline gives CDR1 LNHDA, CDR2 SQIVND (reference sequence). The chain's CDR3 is CASSIDTTGNKQFF. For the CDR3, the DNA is TGTGCCAGTAGTATAGATACCACAGGTAACAAACAGTTCTTC.

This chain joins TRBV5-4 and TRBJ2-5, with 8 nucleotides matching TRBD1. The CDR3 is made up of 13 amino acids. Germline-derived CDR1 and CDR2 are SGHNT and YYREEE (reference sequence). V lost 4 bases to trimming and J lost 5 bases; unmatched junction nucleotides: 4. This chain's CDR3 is CASSRGQGETQYF. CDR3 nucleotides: TGTGCCAGCAGCCGTGGACAGGGTGAGACCCAGTACTTC.

CDR3 region: CASTDLGGNDEKLFF. The CDR3, as DNA: TGTGCCAGCACCGACCTGGGGGGGAATGATGAAAAACTGTTTTTT. The rearrangement joins TRBV6-5 to TRBJ1-4; D possibly corresponds to TRBD1 (5 bases). Germline V gene sequence: CDR1 MNHEY, CDR2 SVGAGI. V dropped 7 bases and J dropped 6 bases, with 18 bases sitting between them. The CDR3 is 15 amino acids.

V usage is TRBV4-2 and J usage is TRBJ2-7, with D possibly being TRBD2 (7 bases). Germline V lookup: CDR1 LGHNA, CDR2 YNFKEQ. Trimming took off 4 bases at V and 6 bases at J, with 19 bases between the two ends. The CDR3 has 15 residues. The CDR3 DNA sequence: TGTGCCAGCAGCCCAACGGGGGGCCCGGGGGGCGAGCAGTACTTC. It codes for CASSPTGGPGGEQYF.

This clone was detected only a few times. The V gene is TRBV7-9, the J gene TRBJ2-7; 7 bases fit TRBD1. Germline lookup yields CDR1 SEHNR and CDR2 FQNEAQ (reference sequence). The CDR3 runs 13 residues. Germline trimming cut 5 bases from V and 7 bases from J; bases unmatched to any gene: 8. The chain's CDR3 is CASSPRGPEEQYF. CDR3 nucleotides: TGTGCCAGCAGCCCAAGGGGGCCCGAGGAGCAGTACTTC. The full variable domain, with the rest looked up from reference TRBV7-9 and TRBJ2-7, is DTGVSQNPRHKITKRGQNVTFRCDPISEHNRLYWYRQTLGQGPEFLTYFQNEAQLEKSRLLSDRFSAERPKGSFSTLEIQRTEQGDSAMYLCASSPRGPEEQYFGPGTRLTVT.

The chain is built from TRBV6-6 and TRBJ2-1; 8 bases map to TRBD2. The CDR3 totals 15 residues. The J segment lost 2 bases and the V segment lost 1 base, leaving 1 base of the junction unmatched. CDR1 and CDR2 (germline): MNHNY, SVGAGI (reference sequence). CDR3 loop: CASSYLAGTYNEQFF. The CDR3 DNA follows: TGTGCCAGCAGTTACTTAGCGGGAACCTACAATGAGCAGTTCTTC.

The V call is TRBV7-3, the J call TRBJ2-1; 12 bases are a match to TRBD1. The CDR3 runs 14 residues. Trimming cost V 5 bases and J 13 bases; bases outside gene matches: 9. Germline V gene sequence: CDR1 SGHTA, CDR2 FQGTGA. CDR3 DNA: TGTGCCAGCAGCACCGGGACAGGGGGCGCGGTTCAGTTCTTC. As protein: CASSTGTGGAVQFF. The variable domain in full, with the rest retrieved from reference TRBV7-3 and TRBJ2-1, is GAGVSQTPSNKVTEKGKYVELRCDPISGHTALYWYRQSLGQGPEFLIYFQGTGAADDSGLPNDRFFAVRPEGSVSTLKIQRTERGDSAVYLCASSTGTGGAVQFFGPGTRLTVL.

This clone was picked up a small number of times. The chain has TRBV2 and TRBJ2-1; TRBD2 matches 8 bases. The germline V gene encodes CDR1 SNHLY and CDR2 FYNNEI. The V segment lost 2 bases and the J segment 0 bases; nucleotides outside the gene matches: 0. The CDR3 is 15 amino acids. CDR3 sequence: CASSESGSSYNEQFF. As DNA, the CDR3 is TGTGCCAGCAGTGAAAGCGGGAGCTCCTACAATGAGCAGTTCTTC.

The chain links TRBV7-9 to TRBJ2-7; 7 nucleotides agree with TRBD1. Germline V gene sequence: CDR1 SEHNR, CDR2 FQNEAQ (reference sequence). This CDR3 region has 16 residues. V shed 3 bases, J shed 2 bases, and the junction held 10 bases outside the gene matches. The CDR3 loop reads CASSFPQGIVPYEQYF. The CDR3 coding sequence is TGTGCCAGCAGCTTCCCACAGGGGATAGTACCCTACGAGCAGTACTTC.

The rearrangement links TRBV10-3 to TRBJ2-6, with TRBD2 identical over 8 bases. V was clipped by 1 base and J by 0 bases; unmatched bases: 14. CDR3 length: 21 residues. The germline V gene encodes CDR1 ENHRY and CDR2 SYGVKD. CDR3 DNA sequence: TGTGCCATCAGTGAGTGGAGTAGCGGGGCCCCACAAAACTCTGGGGCCAACGTCCTGACTTTC. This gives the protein CAISEWSSGAPQNSGANVLTF.

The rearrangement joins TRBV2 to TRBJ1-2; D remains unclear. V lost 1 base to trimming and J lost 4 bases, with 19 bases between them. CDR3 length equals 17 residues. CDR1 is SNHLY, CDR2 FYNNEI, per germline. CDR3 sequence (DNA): TGTGCCAGCAGTGAAGGTGGAGCTGAGGACGGACTCTATGGCTACACCTTC. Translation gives CASSEGGAEDGLYGYTF.

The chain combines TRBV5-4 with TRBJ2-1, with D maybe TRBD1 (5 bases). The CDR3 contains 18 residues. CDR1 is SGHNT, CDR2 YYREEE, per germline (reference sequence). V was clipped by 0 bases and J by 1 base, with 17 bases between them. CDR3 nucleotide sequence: TGTGCCAGCAGCTTGGTATTTTTGGGCAGGGCGTCCTACAATGAGCAGTTCTTC. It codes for CASSLVFLGRASYNEQFF.